This T cell receptor beta chain stems from a study of T cell clusters in autoimmune cytopenias. According to its frequency, this clonotype is medium-sized. Its specificity is unknown. Points from the study as a whole: A dominant lymphoma-associated repertoire apparently masked the cluster-lack signature in secondary cytopenia versus chronic lymphocytic leukemia. TRB repertoire shifts in secondary cytopenia and chronic lymphocytic leukemia mostly reflected lymphoma, not autoimmunity. Primary autoimmune cytopenia patients appeared to lack physiological T cell clusters present in healthy donors. Active autoimmune hepatitis patients had approximately 3.2-fold fewer exclusive TRB clusters than healthy donors.

Each sample's input was around 270 ng genomic DNA, some 38,000 genome equivalents. Multiplex touch-down PCR amplified TRB using TRB-A and TRB-B pools in one tube. From the multiplex PCR reads, TCRdb lists one entry per CDR3 protein and no DNA. Here the sample table reports several thousand distinct CDR3 sequences. Sequenced material: peripheral blood. This clonotype was sampled from a human donor with an autoimmune cytopenia or autoimmune hepatitis (not recorded which).

The CDR3 sequence is CASSYLGNTIYF. The rearrangement links TRBV6-2 or TRBV6-3 to TRBJ1-3. The CDR3 spans 12 residues. Germline V lookup: CDR1 MNHEY, CDR2 SVGEGT.